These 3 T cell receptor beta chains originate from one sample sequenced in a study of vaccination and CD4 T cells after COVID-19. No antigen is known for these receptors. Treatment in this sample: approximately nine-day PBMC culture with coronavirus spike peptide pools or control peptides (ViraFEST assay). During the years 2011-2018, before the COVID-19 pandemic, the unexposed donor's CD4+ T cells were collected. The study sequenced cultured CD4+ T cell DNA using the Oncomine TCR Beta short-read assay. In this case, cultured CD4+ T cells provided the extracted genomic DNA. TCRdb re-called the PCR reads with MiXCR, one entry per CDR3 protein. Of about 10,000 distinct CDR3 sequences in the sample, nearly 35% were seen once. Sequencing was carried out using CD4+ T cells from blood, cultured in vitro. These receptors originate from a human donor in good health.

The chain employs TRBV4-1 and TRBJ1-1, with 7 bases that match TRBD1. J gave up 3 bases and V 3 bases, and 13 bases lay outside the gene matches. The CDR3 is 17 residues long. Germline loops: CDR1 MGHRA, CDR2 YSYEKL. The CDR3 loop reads CASSHPARGGADTEAFF. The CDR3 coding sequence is TGCGCCAGCAGCCACCCTGCCCGAGGGGGCGCGGACACTGAAGCTTTCTTT.

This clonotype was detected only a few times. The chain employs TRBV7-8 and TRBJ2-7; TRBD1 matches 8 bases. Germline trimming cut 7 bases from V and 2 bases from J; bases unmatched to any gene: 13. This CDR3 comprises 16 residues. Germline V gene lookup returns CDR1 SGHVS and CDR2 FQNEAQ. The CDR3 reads CASTDLSGTGTYEQYF. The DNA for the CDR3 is TGTGCCAGCACCGATCTATCCGGGACAGGAACCTACGAGCAGTACTTC.

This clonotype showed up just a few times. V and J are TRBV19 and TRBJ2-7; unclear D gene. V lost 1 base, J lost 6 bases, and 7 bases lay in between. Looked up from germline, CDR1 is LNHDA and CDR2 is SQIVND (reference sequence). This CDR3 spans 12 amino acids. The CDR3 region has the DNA TGTGCCAGTAGTATAGTGAAGTCCGAGCAGTACTTC. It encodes CASSIVKSEQYF.